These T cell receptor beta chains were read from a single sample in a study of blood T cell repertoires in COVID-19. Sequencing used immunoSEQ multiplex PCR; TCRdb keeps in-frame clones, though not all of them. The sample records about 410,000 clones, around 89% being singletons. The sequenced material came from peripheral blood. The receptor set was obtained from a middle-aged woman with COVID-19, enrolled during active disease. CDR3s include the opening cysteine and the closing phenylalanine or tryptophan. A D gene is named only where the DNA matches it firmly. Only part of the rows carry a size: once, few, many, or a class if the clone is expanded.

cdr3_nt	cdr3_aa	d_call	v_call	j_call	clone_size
TGTGCCAGCAGGGAGACAGGGGGCCGCGCTGAAAAACTGTTTTTT	CASRETGGRAEKLFF	TRBD1	TRBV2	TRBJ1-4	.
TGTGCCAGTAGTACCCTAGGGACAGGGCCCTCCGAGCAGTACTTC	CASSTLGTGPSEQYF	TRBD1	TRBV19	TRBJ2-7	once
TGTGCCATCAGTGAGTCGGAGGGGGCGAGGACTGAAGCTTTCTTT	CAISESEGARTEAFF	TRBD1	TRBV10-3	TRBJ1-1	.
TGTGCCAGCAGCTTAGGTAGAGACACCGGGGAGCTGTTTTTT	CASSLGRDTGELFF	.	TRBV7-9	TRBJ2-2	.
TGCGCCAGCGGGACAGACCTTTATGGCTACACCTTC	CASGTDLYGYTF	TRBD1	TRBV5-1	TRBJ1-2	.
TGTGCCAGCAGTGCCCGGGACAGGGGCGCCCAGAGGGAGCTCCACTTT	CASSARDRGAQRELHF	TRBD1	TRBV27	TRBJ1-6	.
TGCAGCGTCGGGACAGGGGGAAGCGAAAAACTGTTTTTT	CSVGTGGSEKLFF	TRBD1	TRBV29-1	TRBJ1-4	.
TGTGCCTGGAGTGTTGAATCAGCGGGGAGCTCTGGGGCCAACGTCCTGACTTTC	CAWSVESAGSSGANVLTF	TRBD2	TRBV30	TRBJ2-6	.
TGTGCCAGCAGCTTCCCCCCGGGGGGCGGTTACACAGATACGCAGTATTTT	CASSFPPGGGYTDTQYF	.	TRBV11-2	TRBJ2-3	few
TGTGCCAGCAGCTTAGGGGCAGGGGTTAATGAAAAACTGTTTTTT	CASSLGAGVNEKLFF	.	TRBV7-9	TRBJ1-4	.
TGTGCCACCCAGCGCTCGGCGGATCAGCCCCAGCATTTT	CATQRSADQPQHF	.	TRBV24-1	TRBJ1-5	.
TGTGCCAGCAGTTCGCGGACAGGAATTCTAGGCGAGCAGTACTTC	CASSSRTGILGEQYF	TRBD1	TRBV6-5	TRBJ2-7	.
TGTGCCAGCAGCAAGACTAGCGGGGGAAATGAGCAGTTCTTC	CASSKTSGGNEQFF	TRBD2	TRBV3-1/TRBV3-2	TRBJ2-1	.
TGTGCCAGCAGCAAAGAGTTCCAGGGGGCGCGTGAGCAGTACTTC	CASSKEFQGAREQYF	TRBD1	TRBV7-2	TRBJ2-7	.
TGTGCCAGCAGCCGAACAGGGAACACTGAAGCTTTCTTT	CASSRTGNTEAFF	.	TRBV3-1/TRBV3-2	TRBJ1-1	few
TGTGCCAGCAGCGTAGGCGGACAGGGTTATGATTCACCCCTCCACTTT	CASSVGGQGYDSPLHF	TRBD1	TRBV9	TRBJ1-6	.
TGCGCCAGCGGCGACCGGACAGGGGGCGATCAAGCTTTCTTT	CASGDRTGGDQAFF	TRBD1	TRBV5-1	TRBJ1-1	.
TGCGCCAGCAGCTCGTTTGGCGGGGGGGTATCTAATACGCAGTATTTT	CASSSFGGGVSNTQYF	TRBD2	TRBV5-1	TRBJ2-3	once
TGTGCCAGTAGTATGTCGGCTAGCGGGAGCTACGAGCAGTACTTC	CASSMSASGSYEQYF	TRBD2	TRBV19	TRBJ2-7	.
TGTGCCAGCAGCTCGGGGGGCAACTATGGCTACACCTTC	CASSSGGNYGYTF	.	TRBV5-6	TRBJ1-2	.
TGCGCCAGCAGCCGCGGACAGGGGGAATACCTCCACTTT	CASSRGQGEYLHF	TRBD1	TRBV5-1	TRBJ1-6	.
TGTGCCAGCAGCTTCGCGGGAGGAAGCACAGATACGCAGTATTTT	CASSFAGGSTDTQYF	TRBD2	TRBV11-2	TRBJ2-3	.
TGTGCCTGGAGTCAGGGTAGCAATCAGCCCCAGCATTTT	CAWSQGSNQPQHF	.	TRBV30	TRBJ1-5	once
TGTGCCAGCAGCCAGGAACGGGAGAGGTCACCCCTCCACTTT	CASSQERERSPLHF	.	TRBV4-2	TRBJ1-6	.
TGTGCCAGCAGCCCAGGGTATAACACTGAAGCTTTCTTT	CASSPGYNTEAFF	.	TRBV7-3	TRBJ1-1	.
TGTGCCAGTGAAAAGCTTTTGAACACTGAAGCTTTCTTT	CASEKLLNTEAFF	.	TRBV7-2	TRBJ1-1	.
TGTGCCAGCAGTAGGGAGACCGGGACAGGGAATGGCTACACCTTC	CASSRETGTGNGYTF	TRBD1	TRBV2	TRBJ1-2	.
TGTGCCAGCTCTTCCCCGAGCAGGGCCTCAAATTCACCCCTCCACTTT	CASSSPSRASNSPLHF	.	TRBV18	TRBJ1-6	.
TGTGCCAGCAGTCCGGGACAGGGTGGTGATACGCAGTATTTT	CASSPGQGGDTQYF	TRBD1	TRBV28	TRBJ2-3	.
TGTGCCAGCAGCATCTCAACAGGGAAGACCCAGTACTTC	CASSISTGKTQYF	.	TRBV5-6	TRBJ2-5	.
TGTGCCAGCAGCCGGGGGGGAGGAAACTATGGCTACACCTTC	CASSRGGGNYGYTF	.	TRBV7-2	TRBJ1-2	once
TGTGCCACCAGCAGTGCCTTAGGACAGAGCTATGGCTACACCTTC	CATSSALGQSYGYTF	.	TRBV15	TRBJ1-2	.
TGTGCCAGCAGCTTTAGCGGGAGTAGGGACAATGAGCAGTTCTTC	CASSFSGSRDNEQFF	TRBD2	TRBV7-9	TRBJ2-1	.
TGTGCCAGCAGTCCGACATATAGCAATCAGCCCCAGCATTTT	CASSPTYSNQPQHF	.	TRBV6-5	TRBJ1-5	.
TGTGCCAGCAGTTTATCGGGGACAGCGAACACTGAAGCTTTCTTT	CASSLSGTANTEAFF	TRBD1	TRBV27	TRBJ1-1	.
TGTGCCAGCTCACCACTACAGGGGAACCGCGGCTATGGCTACACCTTC	CASSPLQGNRGYGYTF	TRBD1	TRBV18	TRBJ1-2	once
TGTGCCATCAGTTCGACTAGCGGGGGGCCCTACAATGAGCAGTTCTTC	CAISSTSGGPYNEQFF	TRBD2	TRBV10-3	TRBJ2-1	.
TGTGCCAGCAGCTCTGGGACAGGGGGCTCCTATGGCTACACCTTC	CASSSGTGGSYGYTF	TRBD1	TRBV7-2	TRBJ1-2	.
TGTGCCAGCAGTTTAGAGGGCAGGCCAGCTAACTATGGCTACACCTTC	CASSLEGRPANYGYTF	.	TRBV27	TRBJ1-2	.